The 9 T cell receptor beta chains given below trace back to one sample, sequenced in a study of blood T cell repertoires in COVID-19 (dated by TCRdb to 2020 to 2021). Preparation of the library involved the immunoSEQ multiplex PCR assay. TCRdb mirrors the immuneACCESS table, restricted to in-frame sequences. Some clones are absent from its copies; in checked studies, under half trace to an unresolved V gene, and the reason for the others is unknown. For this sample there are 250,000 to 300,000 clones; under 90% appear just once. The leading ten clones occupy just under 3% of the sample. Sequenced sample: peripheral blood. The receptors here all came from a woman aged 60-70 years with active or convalescent COVID-19.

The CDR3: CASSPPGGPQHF. CDR3 DNA: TGTGCCAGCAGCCCTCCTGGGGGCCCCCAGCATTTT. V gene TRBV12-3 or TRBV12-4 combines with J gene TRBJ1-5; perhaps TRBD1 as D (6 bases). V lost 6 bases to trimming and J lost 10 bases, with 13 bases between them. This CDR3 comprises 12 residues.

The gene calls are TRBV4-1 and TRBJ1-4, with 8 bases aligning to TRBD1. The CDR3 consists of 17 residues. The junction had 9 bases not matched to a gene; V was cut back by 3 bases and J by 3 bases. Germline V gene data show CDR1 as MGHRA and CDR2 as YSYEKL. The CDR3 sequence: CASSQAPGGQANEKLFF. CDR3 nucleotides: TGCGCCAGCAGCCAGGCGCCTGGGGGACAGGCTAATGAAAAACTGTTTTTT.

This clone came up a few times. V is TRBV19 and J is TRBJ2-3; 7 positions match TRBD1. V dropped 7 bases and J dropped 1; count of bases not matched to a gene: 8. The CDR3 is 15 residues long. Germline CDR1 LNHDA, CDR2 SQIVND (reference sequence). CDR3 region: CASNPRGGGTDTQYF. The CDR3 nucleotides read TGTGCCAGTAATCCAAGAGGGGGCGGCACAGATACGCAGTATTTT.

J is TRBJ2-7 and V is TRBV20-1; tentatively, D is TRBD2 (5 bases). CDR3 length equals 13 residues. V was cut by 3 bases and J by 0 bases, with 9 bases left in between. Per the germline V gene, CDR1 is DFQATT and CDR2 is SNEGSKA (reference sequence). The CDR3 DNA reads as TGCAGTGCTAGTGCCGACTACTCCTACGAGCAGTACTTC. Translation gives CSASADYSYEQYF.

This chain links TRBV30 with TRBJ1-5; possible D gene TRBD1, 5 bases. The V end was cut by 0 bases, the J end by 6 bases, with 12 bases between. Germline V gene data show CDR1 as GTSNPN and CDR2 as SVGIG (reference sequence). The CDR3 spans 14 residues. CDR3 coding DNA: TGTGCCTGGAGTGTGGGGGGAGAATCTCAGCCCCAGCATTTT. Translating gives CAWSVGGESQPQHF.

A remark on this clone: One end of the junction does not line up with germline, which may come from a read error. Written as DNA, the CDR3 is TGTGCTAGCAGCGAATCCGGGACAGGGGCGTCAGGGGCCAACGTCCTGACTTTC. It is translated as CASSESGTGASGANVLTF. The chain combines TRBV7-7 with TRBJ2-6, with TRBD1 identical over 10 bases. The V gene's germline CDR1 is SSHAT and CDR2 FNYEAQ (reference sequence). The CDR3 runs 18 residues.

The gene calls are TRBV11-1 and TRBJ2-5; 8 bases fit TRBD2. The CDR3 sequence is 14 residues long. V dropped 4 bases and J dropped 5; count of bases not matched to a gene: 6. Germline CDR1 and CDR2: SGHAT and FQDESV (reference sequence). CDR3 in DNA: TGTGCCAGCAGCTCAGGACTAGCCGCGGAGACCCAGTACTTC. Protein: CASSSGLAAETQYF.

The chain couples TRBV5-4 to TRBJ2-5; maybe TRBD1 (6 bases). Germline lookup yields CDR1 SGHNT and CDR2 YYREEE (reference sequence). CDR3 length: 15 amino acids. V dropped 2 bases and J dropped 1 base, with 12 bases sitting between them. The CDR3 spells CASSFPQGLQETQYF. CDR3 nucleotide sequence: TGTGCCAGCAGCTTCCCCCAGGGGCTCCAAGAGACCCAGTACTTC.

The chain uses TRBV11-2 and TRBJ2-1; 13 positions agree with TRBD2. Germline V gene data show CDR1 as SGHAT and CDR2 as FQNNGV. V lost 5 bases and J lost 5; bases outside the gene matches: 3. CDR3 length: 15 residues. DNA of the CDR3: TGTGCCAGCAGCCGGGGACTAGCGGGGAACAATGAGCAGTTCTTC. Translating it yields CASSRGLAGNNEQFF.